A single T cell receptor (beta chain) is shown here with its context. What it binds is not known. The CDR3 is made up of 14 amino acids. Germline V gene sequence: CDR1 GTSNPN, CDR2 SVGIG (reference sequence). Through a sample-barcoded 5' primer and a J-beta primer mix, a second PCR was run for about 6 to 11 cycles. TCRdb redid the calling of the 5' RACE reads with MiXCR, one entry per CDR3 protein. Of approximately 580,000 distinct CDR3 sequences detected, about 24% appear once; the ten largest clones hold 7.5% to 9%. This record comes from a study of blood T cells in healthy people across ages. Overall study findings and caveats: In these data, TCR beta diversity tracked strongly with naive T cell percentage.

Each donor supplied roughly 9.1 milliliters of peripheral blood. These same records also appear under a second study, on T cells of mothers and their children. As that study records: Donation was provided by three healthy Caucasian mothers along with their six children. Whether related or unrelated, pairs show similar shaping of TCR recombination output by thymic selection.

The sequencing sample was made of blood. V gene TRBV30 combines with J gene TRBJ2-5, with TRBD1 matching over 7 bases. The end of the DNA aligns better with TRBJ2-7, so the J call may be wrong. This TCR was sampled from a boy younger than 18 in good health. CDR3 nucleotides: TGTGCCTGGAGTGGACAGGGCCGTACCTACGAGCAGTACTTC. It encodes CAWSGQGRTYEQYF.